The clone carrying this T cell receptor beta chain turned up a few times. This sample stems from a study of blood T cell repertoires in COVID-19. The wider study: Acute and convalescent COVID-19 specimens originated in the United States, Italy and Spain. PBMCs, B-cell-depleted T cells, or T cells were the source of the cDNA or gDNA that made up the material.

Per the original methods: Nucleated cell counts were estimated from reference gene primer amplification. TCRdb's table, derived via immunoSEQ multiplex PCR, lists solely in-frame clones and lacks some. Clone size and the V and J calls come from that table; the DNA yielded D and trimming. The sample shows 90,000 to 120,000 clones, approximately 69% of them seen only once. V shed 5 bases and J 6 bases; nucleotides not matched to a gene: 5. The CDR3 has 14 amino acids. Looked up from germline, CDR1 is SGHVS and CDR2 is FNYEAQ. V and J are TRBV7-6 and TRBJ2-7; 12 nucleotides match TRBD1. The origin of this receptor is a man aged 80 or over with acute or convalescent COVID-19. Sequencing input: peripheral blood. DNA of the CDR3: TGTGCCAGCAGCCCCGGGACAGGGGGCTTCGAGCAGTACTTC. Translated: CASSPGTGGFEQYF.